The T cell receptor beta chain under discussion was sequenced for a study of shared clonotypes between healthy human individuals. Only in-frame clones appear in the TCRdb table, and some are missing; sequencing was by immunoSEQ multiplex PCR. Of some 1,900,000 clones detected, about 95% appear once; the ten largest clones hold roughly 1.2%. Terminally differentiated effector memory CD45RA+ cells were excluded from the naive CD8 cells, which were CD45RO-negative and positively selected for CCR7. Germline assignment: CDR1 SGHDN and CDR2 FVKESK. V gave up 1 base and J gave up 4 bases, with 11 bases separating them. The CDR3 runs 14 residues.

The TCR sequence derives from a man aged 18 to 29 in good health. The sample consisted of naive CD8+ T cells sorted from blood. V gene TRBV14 combines with J gene TRBJ2-7, with a tentative D call TRBD1 (5 bases). The CDR3 reads CASSQAGNMYEQYF. The CDR3 DNA follows: TGTGCCAGCAGCCAAGCAGGGAATATGTACGAGCAGTACTTC.